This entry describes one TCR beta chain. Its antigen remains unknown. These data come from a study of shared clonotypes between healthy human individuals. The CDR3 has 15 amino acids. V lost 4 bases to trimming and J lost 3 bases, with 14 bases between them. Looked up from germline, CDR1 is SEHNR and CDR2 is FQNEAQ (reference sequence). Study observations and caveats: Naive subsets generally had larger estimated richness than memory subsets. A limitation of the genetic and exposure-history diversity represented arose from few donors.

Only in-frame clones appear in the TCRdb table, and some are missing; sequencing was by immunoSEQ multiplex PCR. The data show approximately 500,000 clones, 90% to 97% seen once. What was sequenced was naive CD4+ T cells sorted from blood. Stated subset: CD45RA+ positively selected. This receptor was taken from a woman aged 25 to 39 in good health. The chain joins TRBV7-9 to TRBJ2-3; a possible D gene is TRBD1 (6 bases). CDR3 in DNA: TGTGCCAGCAGCTCCGACAGGTCGGGAACAGATACGCAGTATTTT. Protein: CASSSDRSGTDTQYF. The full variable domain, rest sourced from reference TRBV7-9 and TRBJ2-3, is DTGVSQNPRHKITKRGQNVTFRCDPISEHNRLYWYRQTLGQGPEFLTYFQNEAQLEKSRLLSDRFSAERPKGSFSTLEIQRTEQGDSAMYLCASSSDRSGTDTQYFGPGTRLTVL.